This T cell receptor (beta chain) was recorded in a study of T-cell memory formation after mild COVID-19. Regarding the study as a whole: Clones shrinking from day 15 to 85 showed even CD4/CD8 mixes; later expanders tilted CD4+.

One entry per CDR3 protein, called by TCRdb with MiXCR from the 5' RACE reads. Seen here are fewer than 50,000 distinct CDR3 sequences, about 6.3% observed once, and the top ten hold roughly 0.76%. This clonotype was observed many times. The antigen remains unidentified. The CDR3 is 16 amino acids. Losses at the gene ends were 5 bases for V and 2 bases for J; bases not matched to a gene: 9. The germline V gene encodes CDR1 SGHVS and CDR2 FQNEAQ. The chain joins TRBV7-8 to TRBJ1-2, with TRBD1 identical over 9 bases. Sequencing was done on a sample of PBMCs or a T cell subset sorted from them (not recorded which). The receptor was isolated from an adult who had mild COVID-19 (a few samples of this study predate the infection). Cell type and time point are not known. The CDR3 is CASSTWTGEGNYGYTF. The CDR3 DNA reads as TGTGCCAGCAGCACATGGACAGGGGAGGGGAACTATGGCTACACCTTC.